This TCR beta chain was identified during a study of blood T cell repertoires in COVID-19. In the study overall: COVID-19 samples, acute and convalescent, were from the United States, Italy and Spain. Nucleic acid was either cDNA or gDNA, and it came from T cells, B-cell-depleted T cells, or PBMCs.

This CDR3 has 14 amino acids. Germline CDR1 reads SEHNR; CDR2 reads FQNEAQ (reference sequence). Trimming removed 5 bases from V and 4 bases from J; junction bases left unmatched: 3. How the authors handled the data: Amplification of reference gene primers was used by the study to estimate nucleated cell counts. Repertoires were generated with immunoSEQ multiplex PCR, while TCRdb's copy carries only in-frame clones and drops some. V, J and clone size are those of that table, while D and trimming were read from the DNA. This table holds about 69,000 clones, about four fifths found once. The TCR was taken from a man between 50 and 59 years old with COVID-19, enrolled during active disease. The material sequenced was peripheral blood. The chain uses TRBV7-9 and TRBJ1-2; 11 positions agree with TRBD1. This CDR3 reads CASSPGTGGYGYTF. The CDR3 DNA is TGTGCCAGCAGCCCCGGGACAGGGGGCTATGGCTACACCTTC.